This TCR beta chain was profiled in a study of CD8 T cells in Susac syndrome (dated by TCRdb to the late 2010s). General notes on the study: Whether CD8+ T cell activation and differentiation in Susac syndrome was antigen driven was tested using repertoire sequencing.

On this clonotype itself: The specificity of this receptor is unknown. Qualities for individual bases were not recorded, and no much larger clone is one base off.

The CDR3 starts with the cysteine, ends with the phenylalanine, and has 16 residues. The CDR3 DNA has 48 bases and is translated from base 1. Trimming takes 5 bases off V and 5 bases off J; junction bases not matched to a gene: 8. CDR1 and CDR2, per the germline V gene, are SGHAT and FQNNGV. High-throughput TCR beta sequencing profiled peripheral blood CD8+ and CD4+ T cells from healthy donors, Susac syndrome patients and multiple sclerosis patients. Healthy donors were included as age- and sex-matched controls. Bulk CD8+ and CD4+ T cells were purified magnetically by negative isolation, whereas CD8+ TEMRA cells were enriched by FACS. Blood was drawn into EDTA tubes, processed within 24 hours, and PBMCs were isolated by density gradient centrifugation. PBMCs intended for TCR sequencing were cryopreserved in liquid nitrogen and were subsequently thawed in a 37 degrees C water bath. The sorted or isolated CD4+, CD8+ and CD8+ TEMRA cells had a purity of 90% or higher.

RNA was extracted using the RNeasy kit, and roughly 0.5 to 1 microgram was reverse transcribed with random hexamers. TCR beta CDR3 regions were amplified with the immunoSEQ multiplex PCR assay covering 54 Vbeta and 13 Jbeta segments. PCR amplification bias was corrected using a synthetic template baseline for primer optimization and computational correction. Regarding the original processing steps: Reads were assigned to V, D and J genes according to IMGT and analyzed in immunoSEQ Analyzer, with only productive sequences retained. Clonality was calculated as one minus the Shannon entropy normalized by log2 of the number of productive unique sequences. Public and private clones were assessed among the 100 most prevalent clones of each patient and control. A clone was defined as Susac-specific if it was absent from the healthy and MS cohorts, from about 1,100 published viral clones and from other ImmuneACCESS disease sequences. Clones were called with MiXCR by TCRdb after fastp trimmed the public reads at Q25, and only in-frame beta chains were retained. Each CDR3 protein gets just one entry, which takes the most common genes and DNA from the rows behind it. What appears here as the V and J calls and clone size reflects TCRdb's work, not the paper's. The sample table records roughly 180,000 distinct CDR3 sequences; roughly 95% of these occur just once. About 0.1% of the sample comes from the top ten.

Points the paper makes about the study in general: The study acknowledged that relatively few individuals were included in the TCR sequencing and HLA analysis.

In this chain, TRBV11-2 is recombined with TRBJ2-1; 11 bases in between match TRBD2. The TCR originated in a human donor in good health. Sequencing was carried out using CD4+ T cells from PBMCs. The CDR3: CASSTLAGGRNNEQFF. The nucleotide sequence is given as TGTGCCAGCAGCACATTAGCGGGAGGGCGAAACAATGAGCAGTTCTTC. Beyond the CDR3, the reference TRBV11-2 and TRBJ2-1 genes provide the residues; the full variable domain reads: EAGVAQSPRYKIIEKRQSVAFWCNPISGHATLYWYQQILGQGPKLLIQFQNNGVVDDSQLPKDRFSAERLKGVDSTLKIQPAKLEDSAVYLCASSTLAGGRNNEQFFGPGTRLTVL.